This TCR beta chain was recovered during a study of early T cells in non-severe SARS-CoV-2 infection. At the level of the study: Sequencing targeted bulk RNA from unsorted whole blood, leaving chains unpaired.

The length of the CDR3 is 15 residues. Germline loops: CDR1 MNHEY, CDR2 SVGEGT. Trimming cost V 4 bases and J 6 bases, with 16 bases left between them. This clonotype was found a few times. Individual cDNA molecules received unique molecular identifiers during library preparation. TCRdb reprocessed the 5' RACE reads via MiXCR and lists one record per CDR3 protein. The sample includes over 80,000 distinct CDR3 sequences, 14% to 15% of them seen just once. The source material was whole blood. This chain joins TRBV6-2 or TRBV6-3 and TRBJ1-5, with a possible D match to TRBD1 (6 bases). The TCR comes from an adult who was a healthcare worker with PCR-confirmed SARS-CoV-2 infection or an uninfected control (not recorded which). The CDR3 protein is CASSSSNRVTQPQHF. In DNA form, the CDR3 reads TGTGCCAGCAGTTCTTCAAACAGGGTAACTCAGCCCCAGCATTTT.